This TCR beta chain was recorded in a study of OX40 agonist ivuxolimab in advanced cancers. Study findings and constraints: More expanded clones were seen, on average, in CD8+ T cells than in CD4+.

Clones were sequenced by immunoSEQ multiplex PCR, and TCRdb holds only the in-frame ones, with some missing. The sample consists of roughly 20,000 clones, about 83% of them appearing once. Excluded were patients having autoimmune disease history or systemic immunosuppression. The CDR3 length is 16 residues. Trimming cost V 0 bases and J 8 bases, with 16 bases left between them. Germline V gene data show CDR1 as MNHEY and CDR2 as SMNVEV (reference sequence). Of note for this clone: Its antigen is not known.

Source: CD4+ or CD8+ T cells sorted from blood, taken in a trial of the OX40 agonist ivuxolimab. This TCR was sampled from an adult with an advanced solid tumor such as melanoma, head and neck, liver or kidney cancer. The chain couples TRBV27 to TRBJ2-2; D remains ambiguous. CDR3 DNA sequence: TGTGCCAGCAGTTTATCCCAAAATACCGCGACTGGGGAGCTGTTTTTT. Translated, it gives CASSLSQNTATGELFF.